This TCR beta chain was found in a study of OX40 agonist ivuxolimab in advanced cancers. The germline CDR1 and CDR2 sequences are PRHDT and FYEKMQ (reference sequence). This CDR3 is built from 13 residues. Trimming took 1 base from V and 3 from J, leaving 7 bases between them. Method: immunoSEQ multiplex PCR; TCRdb's copy keeps in-frame clones and lacks some. In the table there are 25,000 or so clones, around four fifths of which are singletons. This chain connects TRBV13 to TRBJ2-7, with no clear D. Source: CD4+ or CD8+ T cells sorted from blood, taken in a trial of the OX40 agonist ivuxolimab. The sequence came from an adult with an advanced solid tumor such as melanoma, head and neck, liver or kidney cancer. CDR3 residues: CASSLESHYEQYF. CDR3 nucleotides: TGTGCCAGCAGCTTAGAATCCCACTACGAGCAGTACTTC. The complete variable domain, with remaining parts taken from reference TRBV13 and TRBJ2-7, reads AAGVIQSPRHLIKEKRETATLKCYPIPRHDTVYWYQQGPGQDPQFLISFYEKMQSDKGSIPDRFSAQQFSDYHSELNMSSLELGDSALYFCASSLESHYEQYFGPGTRLTVT.